A selection of T cell receptor beta chains follows, all from one sample in a study of CXCR3-negative and CXCR3-positive naive CD8 T cells. TCRdb processed the 5' RACE reads again and assigns one entry to each CDR3 protein, with no DNA. Its clone listing holds over 150,000 distinct CDR3 sequences. The sample taken for sequencing was naive CXCR3+ CD8+ T cells from blood. The receptors were sampled from a human donor in good health. Some clones in this sample may be carry-over from other donors' samples. Each CDR3 is given with its conserved first and last residue. The order of the fields is J gene, V gene, CDR3 protein.

TRBJ2-7,TRBV5-1,CASSLTGPLGEQYF
TRBJ2-1,TRBV20-1,CSARPADPNEQFF
TRBJ2-5,TRBV5-6,CASSTGGGLEETQYF
TRBJ2-5,TRBV29-1,CSVEWGGRETQYF
TRBJ2-2,TRBV29-1,CSVVQGDTGELFF
TRBJ2-5,TRBV15,CASSREILAGGLQETQYF
TRBJ1-2,TRBV12-3/TRBV12-4,CASSETGLYGYTF
TRBJ2-1,TRBV7-3,CASSQLGGGPRNEQFF
TRBJ2-5,TRBV7-9,CASSASRGQETQYF
TRBJ2-4,TRBV6-1,CASSERTGGRLVLAKNIQYF
TRBJ2-1,TRBV10-1,CASSPWTSGALNEQFF
TRBJ2-7,TRBV27,CASSFFAGEYEQYF
TRBJ2-5,TRBV7-6,CASSLNSGGAWETQYF
TRBJ2-5,TRBV15,CATSSDLRETQYF
TRBJ2-1,TRBV6-5,CASSPISGSSYNEQFF
TRBJ2-7,TRBV19,CASEGDDSYEQYF
TRBJ1-1,TRBV5-6,CASSPTGGVGTEAFF
TRBJ2-7,TRBV18,CASGTSDIYPYEQYF
TRBJ2-7,TRBV7-9,CASSPTGERTYEQYF
TRBJ2-1,TRBV7-6,CASSFSSASYNEQFF
TRBJ2-5,TRBV5-6,CASSKGTVPQVQETQYF
TRBJ2-1,TRBV7-6,CASSLGPADEQFF
TRBJ2-1,TRBV28,CASIPGEGYNEQFF
TRBJ2-1,TRBV7-3,CASVYVVFSYNEQFF
TRBJ2-5,TRBV29-1,CSAEPPSGGPKETQYF
TRBJ2-7,TRBV15,CATSSPSRDYFDEQYF
TRBJ2-1,TRBV6-4,CAGSDSGGSYNEQFF
TRBJ2-7,TRBV29-1,CSVATGTYEQYF
TRBJ2-7,TRBV7-9,CASSLVASGAHEQYF
TRBJ2-3,TRBV11-2,CASSSPGTSGRNTQYF
TRBJ2-5,TRBV7-9,CASSHLEAGQLGETQYF
TRBJ1-6,TRBV4-1,CASSQAGSPSALHF
TRBJ1-2,TRBV12-3/TRBV12-4,CASSGEWGGYTF
TRBJ2-3,TRBV20-1,CSARDRGAETTDTQYF
TRBJ2-1,TRBV29-1,CSVESWTSYNEQFF
TRBJ2-5,TRBV4-2,CASSQEGGVQETQYF
TRBJ2-7,TRBV6-2/TRBV6-3,CASSYVPSGTYEQYF
TRBJ1-5,TRBV4-2,CASSQDLWGNQPQHF
TRBJ2-1,TRBV13,CASSLTSGNPNEQFF
TRBJ2-7,TRBV7-3,CASSPLGGVEQYF
TRBJ2-1,TRBV14,CASSQGRSPEEQFF
TRBJ2-4,TRBV10-3,CAISEGQVKNIQYF
TRBJ2-1,TRBV5-4,CASSLTRGRDEQFF
TRBJ2-1,TRBV28,CASSSGAEQFF
TRBJ2-3,TRBV30,CAWSVGSTSTDTQYF
TRBJ1-5,TRBV6-2/TRBV6-3,CASSYQIDQPQHF
TRBJ1-4,TRBV2,CASSEANGVEKLFF
TRBJ2-7,TRBV29-1,CSVEDGTYEQYF
TRBJ2-1,TRBV27,CASSLFPGTGFNEQFF
TRBJ1-1,TRBV29-1,CSVEGRGNTEAFF
TRBJ2-4,TRBV28,CASSPPVISLAKNIQYF
TRBJ2-7,TRBV4-3,CASSQDWTTPHEQYF
TRBJ2-1,TRBV13,CASSLRSGGYNEQFF
TRBJ2-5,TRBV3-1,CASRPGPEEETQYF
TRBJ2-1,TRBV20-1,CSARDPLSGEQFF